The present T cell receptor beta chain was sequenced within a study of OX40 agonist ivuxolimab in advanced cancers. The study in broad terms: Ivuxolimab, which targeted the costimulatory receptor OX40 (CD134), was an agonistic, fully human IgG2 monoclonal antibody. Intravenous ivuxolimab was administered to patients every 2 weeks at six dose levels: 0.01, 0.1, 0.3, 1.5, 3 and 10 mg/kg. Among the approximately 54 dose-escalation patients, roughly 20 had hepatocellular carcinoma, around 15 melanoma, 9 renal cell carcinoma and 9 head and neck cancer. In the dose-escalation cohort, 82.7% of patients were male, and the mean age was around 60 years, with a range of roughly 23 to 85. Prior anti-PD-1, anti-PD-L1 or anti-CTLA-4 therapy was permitted, and about 40% of dose-escalation patients had received checkpoint inhibitors. Three dose-escalation patients achieved partial responses, one with hepatocellular carcinoma and two with cutaneous melanoma. Peripheral TCRbeta sequencing aimed to test whether ivuxolimab altered TCR sequence diversity and caused clonal T-cell expansion. The monotherapy dose-escalation portion (N ≈ 56 patients) of the phase I ivuxolimab trial is reported in the paper. Overall study results and their limits: Low levels of normalized T-cell clonal expansion were also seen in some patients who did not respond. At doses from 0.1 to 3.0 mg/kg, clonal expansion was seen in both CD4+ and CD8+ blood T cells between baseline and week 6. After ivuxolimab, more expanded clones were found on average in CD8+ T cells than in CD4+ T cells. The antigen specificity of the clonally expanded peripheral T cells was not determined. In the 0.1-3.0 mg/kg groups, partial responders were among the patients with the lowest normalized peripheral clonal expansion, particularly in CD8+ T cells.

The CDR3 covers 12 residues, taking in both the cysteine and the phenylalanine. The entry retains the CDR3 DNA only, 36 bases that are in frame from base 1. The V and J ends are trimmed by 7 bases and 13 bases, leaving 17 bases between them. The germline V gene supplies CDR1 MNHEY and CDR2 SVGAGI. Worth noting for this clone: The antigen it recognizes is unknown. One base away there is no much larger clone; base qualities are not given.

Patients with autoimmune disease history or receiving systemic immunosuppression were excluded from the trial. Peripheral blood for TCR sequencing was collected from all dose cohorts at baseline, on cycle 4 day 1, and on cycle 7 day 1. Samples came from an open-label, multicenter, first-in-human phase I dose-escalation trial of ivuxolimab. Adults with locally advanced or metastatic head and neck squamous cell, hepatocellular, melanoma or renal cell carcinoma were enrolled in the trial. Before TCR sequencing, CD4+ and CD8+ T cells were separately sorted from peripheral blood. Genomic DNA was isolated from the sorted cells so that the TCRbeta CDR3 region could be sequenced. TCRbeta CDR3 regions were sequenced using the immunoSEQ Assay. TCRdb mirrors the immuneACCESS table, restricted to in-frame sequences. Some clones are absent from its copies; in checked studies, under half trace to an unresolved V gene, and the reason for the others is unknown. In this sample the table shows about 36,000 clones, 79% of which occur a single time. Of the sample, around 10% is held by the ten largest clones.

The rearranged segments are TRBV6-5 and TRBJ2-1, and the D gene may be TRBD1, 5 bases matching. The TCR comes from an adult with an advanced solid tumor such as melanoma, head and neck, liver or kidney cancer. Sequenced here: CD4+ or CD8+ T cells sorted from blood, sampled in a trial of the OX40 agonist ivuxolimab. The CDR3 region reads CASTSVGADQFF. The sequence in DNA is TGTGCCAGCACCTCCGTAGGGGCGGATCAGTTCTTC.